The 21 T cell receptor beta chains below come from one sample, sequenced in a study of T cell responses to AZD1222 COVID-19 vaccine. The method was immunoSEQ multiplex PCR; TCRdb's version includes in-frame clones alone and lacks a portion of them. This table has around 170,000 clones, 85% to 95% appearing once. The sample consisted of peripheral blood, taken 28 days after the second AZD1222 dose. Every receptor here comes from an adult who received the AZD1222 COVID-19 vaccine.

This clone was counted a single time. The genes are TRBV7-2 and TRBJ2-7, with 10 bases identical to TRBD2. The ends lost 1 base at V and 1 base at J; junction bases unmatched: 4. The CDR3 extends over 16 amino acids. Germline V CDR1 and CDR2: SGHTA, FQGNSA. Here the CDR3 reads CASSLVSGGSSYEQYF. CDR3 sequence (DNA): TGTGCCAGCAGCTTAGTTAGCGGGGGGTCGTCCTACGAGCAGTACTTC.

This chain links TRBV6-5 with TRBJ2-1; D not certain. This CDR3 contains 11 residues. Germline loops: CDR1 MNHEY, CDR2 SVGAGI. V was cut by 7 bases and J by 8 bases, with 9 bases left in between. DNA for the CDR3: TGTGCCAGCAAGGCGGTCCATGAGCAGTTCTTC. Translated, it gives CASKAVHEQFF.

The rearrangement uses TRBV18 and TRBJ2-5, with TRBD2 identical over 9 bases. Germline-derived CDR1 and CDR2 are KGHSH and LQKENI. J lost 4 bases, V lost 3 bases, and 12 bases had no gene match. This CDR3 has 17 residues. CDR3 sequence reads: CASSPQMVSGRGETQYF. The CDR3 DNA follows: TGTGCCAGCTCACCGCAAATGGTTAGCGGGAGAGGAGAGACCCAGTACTTC.

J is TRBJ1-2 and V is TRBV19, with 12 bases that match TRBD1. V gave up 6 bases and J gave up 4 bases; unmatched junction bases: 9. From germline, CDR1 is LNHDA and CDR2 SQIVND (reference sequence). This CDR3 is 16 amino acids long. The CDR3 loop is CASRPIPGQGAYGYTF. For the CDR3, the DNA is TGTGCCAGTAGACCAATTCCGGGACAGGGGGCCTATGGCTACACCTTC. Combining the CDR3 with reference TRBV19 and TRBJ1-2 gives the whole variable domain DGGITQSPKYLFRKEGQNVTLSCEQNLNHDAMYWYRQDPGQGLRLIYYSQIVNDFQKGDIAEGYSVSREKKESFPLTVTSAQKNPTAFYLCASRPIPGQGAYGYTFGSGTRLTVV.

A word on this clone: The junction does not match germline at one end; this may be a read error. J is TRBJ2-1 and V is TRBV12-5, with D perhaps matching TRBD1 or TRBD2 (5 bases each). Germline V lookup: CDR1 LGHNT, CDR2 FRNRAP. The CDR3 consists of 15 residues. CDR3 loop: CASGFVIGGEISVIF. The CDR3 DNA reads TGTGCTAGTGGTTTTGTTATTGGGGGTGAGATCTCAGTGATCTTC. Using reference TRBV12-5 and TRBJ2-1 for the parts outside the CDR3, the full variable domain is DARVTQTPRHKVTEMGQEVTMRCQPILGHNTVFWYRQTMMQGLELLAYFRNRAPLDDSGMPKDRFSAEMPDATLATLKIQPSEPRDSAVYFCASGFVIGGEISVIFGPGTRLTVL.

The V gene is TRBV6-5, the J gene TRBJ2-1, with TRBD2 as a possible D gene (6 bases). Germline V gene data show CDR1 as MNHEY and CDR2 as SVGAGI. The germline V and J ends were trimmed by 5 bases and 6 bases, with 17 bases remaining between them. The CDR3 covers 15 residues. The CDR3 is CASSRRTEGGNEQFF. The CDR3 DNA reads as TGTGCCAGCAGTCGACGGACTGAGGGAGGCAATGAGCAGTTCTTC.

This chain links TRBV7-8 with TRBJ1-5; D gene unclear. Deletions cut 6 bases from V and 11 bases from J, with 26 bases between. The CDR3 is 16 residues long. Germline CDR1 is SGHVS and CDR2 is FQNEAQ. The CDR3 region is CASSPNGPPYSLAQHF. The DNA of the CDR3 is TGTGCCAGCAGTCCAAATGGGCCTCCTTATTCGTTGGCCCAGCATTTT. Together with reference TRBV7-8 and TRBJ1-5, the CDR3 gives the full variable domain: GAGVSQSPRYKVAKRGQDVALRCDPISGHVSLFWYQQALGQGPEFLTYFQNEAQLDKSGLPSDRFFAERPEGSVSTLKIQRTQQEDSAVYLCASSPNGPPYSLAQHFGDGTRLSIL.

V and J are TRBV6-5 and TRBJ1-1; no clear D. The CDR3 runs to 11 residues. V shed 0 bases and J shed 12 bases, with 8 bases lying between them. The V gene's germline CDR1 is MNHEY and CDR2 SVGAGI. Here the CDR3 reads CASSYSKKTFF. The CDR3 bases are TGTGCCAGCAGTTACTCGAAGAAAACTTTCTTT.

CDR3 loop: CASSVDGGLNTEAFF. In DNA form, the CDR3 reads TGTGCCAGCAGCGTAGACGGGGGGCTGAACACTGAAGCTTTCTTT. V usage is TRBV9 and J usage is TRBJ1-1; possible D gene TRBD1, 6 bases. The CDR3 runs to 15 residues. Trimming shortened V by 0 bases and J by 0 bases, and 9 bases separated the two germline ends. Germline CDR1 and CDR2: SGDLS and YYNGEE.

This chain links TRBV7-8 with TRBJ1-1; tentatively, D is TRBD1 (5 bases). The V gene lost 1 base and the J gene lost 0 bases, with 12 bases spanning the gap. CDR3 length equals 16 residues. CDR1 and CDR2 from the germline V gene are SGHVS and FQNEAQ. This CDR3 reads CASSLEGWGVNTEAFF. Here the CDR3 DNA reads TGTGCCAGCAGCTTAGAGGGGTGGGGGGTGAACACTGAAGCTTTCTTT.

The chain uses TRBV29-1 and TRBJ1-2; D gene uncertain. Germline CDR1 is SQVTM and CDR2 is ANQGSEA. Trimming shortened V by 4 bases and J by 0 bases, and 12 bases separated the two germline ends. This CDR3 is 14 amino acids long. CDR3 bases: TGCAGCGTTGTGGGCGCGCCTGCTAACTATGGCTACACCTTC. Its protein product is CSVVGAPANYGYTF.

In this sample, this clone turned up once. CDR3 sequence: CASSIPGTGFTGELFF. CDR3 in DNA: TGTGCCAGCAGCATCCCCGGGACAGGGTTCACCGGGGAGCTGTTTTTT. The genes are TRBV3-1 (or the pseudogene TRBV3-2) and TRBJ2-2; 9 bases match TRBD1. With V trimmed by 5 bases and J by 4 bases, 8 bases remained unmatched. CDR1 LGHDT and CDR2 YNNKEL come from the germline V gene (reference sequence). This CDR3 is 16 amino acids long.

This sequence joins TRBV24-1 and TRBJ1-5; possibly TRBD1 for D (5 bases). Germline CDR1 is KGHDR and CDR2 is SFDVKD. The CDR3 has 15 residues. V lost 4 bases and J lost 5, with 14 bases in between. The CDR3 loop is CATSDALGGDQPQHF. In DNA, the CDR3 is TGTGCCACCAGTGACGCCTTGGGGGGGGATCAGCCCCAGCATTTT.

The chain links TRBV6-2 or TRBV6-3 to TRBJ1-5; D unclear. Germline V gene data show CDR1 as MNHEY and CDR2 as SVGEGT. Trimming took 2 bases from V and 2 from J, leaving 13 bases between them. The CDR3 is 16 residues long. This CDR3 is CASSYSWGGGNQPQHF. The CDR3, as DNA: TGTGCCAGCAGTTACAGCTGGGGAGGCGGCAATCAGCCCCAGCATTTT.

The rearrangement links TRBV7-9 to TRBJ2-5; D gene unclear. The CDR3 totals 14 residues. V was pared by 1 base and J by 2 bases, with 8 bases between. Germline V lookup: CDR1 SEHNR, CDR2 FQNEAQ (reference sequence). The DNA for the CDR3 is TGTGCCAGCAGCTTAGTAGATGGGCAAGAGACCCAGTACTTC. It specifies CASSLVDGQETQYF.

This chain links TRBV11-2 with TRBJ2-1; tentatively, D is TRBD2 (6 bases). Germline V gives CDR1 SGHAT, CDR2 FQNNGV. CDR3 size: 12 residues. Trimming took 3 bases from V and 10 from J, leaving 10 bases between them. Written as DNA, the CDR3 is TGTGCCAGCAGCTTGGGGGGAACGGAGCAGTTCTTC. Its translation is CASSLGGTEQFF.

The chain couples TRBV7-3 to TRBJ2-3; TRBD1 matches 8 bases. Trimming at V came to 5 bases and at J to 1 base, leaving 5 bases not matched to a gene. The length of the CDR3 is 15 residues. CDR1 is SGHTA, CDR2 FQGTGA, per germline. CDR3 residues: CASSPGGSRTDTQYF. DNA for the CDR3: TGTGCCAGCAGCCCAGGGGGCTCTCGCACAGATACGCAGTATTTT.

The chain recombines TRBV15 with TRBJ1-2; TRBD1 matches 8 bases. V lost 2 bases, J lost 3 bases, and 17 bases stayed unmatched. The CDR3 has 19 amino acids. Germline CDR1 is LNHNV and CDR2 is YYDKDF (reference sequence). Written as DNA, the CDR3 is TGTGCCACCAGCAGATCCGGGTTGACAGGGGTTCGTCGAGACTATGGCTACACCTTC. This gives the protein CATSRSGLTGVRRDYGYTF.

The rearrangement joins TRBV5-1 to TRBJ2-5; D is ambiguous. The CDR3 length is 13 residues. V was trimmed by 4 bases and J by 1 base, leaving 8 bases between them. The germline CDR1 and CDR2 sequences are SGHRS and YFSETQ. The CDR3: CASSAPAQETQYF. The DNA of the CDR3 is TGCGCCAGCAGCGCCCCCGCCCAAGAGACCCAGTACTTC.

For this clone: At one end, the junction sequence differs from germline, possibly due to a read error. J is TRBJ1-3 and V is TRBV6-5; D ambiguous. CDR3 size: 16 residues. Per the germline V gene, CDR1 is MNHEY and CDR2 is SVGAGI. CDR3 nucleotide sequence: TGTGTCAGCAGTTACTCGTTTACGGCTTCTGGAAACACCATATATTTT. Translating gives CVSSYSFTASGNTIYF.

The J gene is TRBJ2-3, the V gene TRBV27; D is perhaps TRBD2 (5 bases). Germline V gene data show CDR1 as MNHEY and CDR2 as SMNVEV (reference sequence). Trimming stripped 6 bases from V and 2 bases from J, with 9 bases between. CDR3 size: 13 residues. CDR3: CASRSSVTDTQYF. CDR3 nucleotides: TGTGCCAGCAGGAGTAGCGTCACAGATACGCAGTATTTT.